This TCR beta chain comes out of a study of molecular identifiers for immune sequencing clone quantification (dated by TCRdb to the late 2010s). In terms of the full investigation: In a replicate experiment, RNA from approximately 22,000 or 94,000 naive CD8 T cells was split into five aliquots, four of which were sequenced. This methods study used CD8 T cells to benchmark TCR RNA copy counting and molecular-identifier clustering-based TCR repertoire sequencing (MIDCIRS). Points the paper makes about the study in general: In CMV-specific effector cells, clones with more than 20 RNA copies accounted for over 97% of molecules, whereas in naive cells such clones accounted for under 1%. Spiked-in Jurkat TCR RNA equal to a single cell's worth was reported to be detectable even within one million naive CD8 T cells. When barcode sub-clustering was left out, chimeric consensus sequences inflated TCR diversity, with chimeras reaching as high as 47%. Highly expanded clone sizes could be underestimated because identical TCR molecules may share a barcode. Naive libraries contained spiked-in Jurkat TCR RNA (10 copies' worth), which is not part of the donor repertoire. Modeling estimated about 2.8 recovered TCR RNA copies per cell, compared with approximately 10 by digital PCR, which implies approximately 30% capture efficiency.

The CDR3 spans 14 residues, from the cysteine through the phenylalanine. The entry retains the CDR3 DNA only, 42 bases that are in frame from base 1. For CDR1 and CDR2, the germline V gene (reference sequence) lists SEHNR and FQNEAQ. V sheds 5 bases and J sheds 5 bases, leaving 16 bases between their ends. Naive CD8 T cell libraries were made from 20,000 to 1,000,000 sorted cells using 10%, 30% or 50% of purified RNA. On a BD FACSAria II, naive CD8 T cells were FACS-sorted as CD8+CD4-CCR7+CD45RA+ and collected into RLT Plus buffer. Detection sensitivity was tested by spiking Jurkat RNA equal to roughly ten TCR copies' worth into samples containing 20,000-1,000,000 naive CD8 T cells. Enrichment of CD8 T cells was performed with RosetteSep CD8+ T Cell Enrichment Cocktail and Ficoll-Paque, after which ACK red cell lysis was carried out. This clonotype was counted once. Which antigen it targets is not known. One base away there is no much larger clone; base qualities are not given. One read provides weak support.

The library was generated by PCR. The sequencer was a NextSeq 500. Preparation of bulk TCR libraries followed a previously described approach, with the TCR primers listed in Table S5. The Qiagen AllPrep DNA/RNA kit was used to purify total RNA. Reads from multiple sequencing runs of the same library were pooled before analysis. In the original analysis: Reads were retained only if an exact TCR constant sequence was present, and the retained reads were trimmed to 150 nt and grouped according to their 12-nt molecular barcodes. Within each barcode group, reads were sub-clustered at a 15% Levenshtein threshold, and quality-weighted consensus sequences were built per RNA molecule. Non-functional sequences were discarded, and so were lower-count sequences lying one edit away from another sequence. Barcode sub-clusters with fewer than 20% of the maximum read count were removed, based on fitting two negative binomial distributions. Using fastp at Q25 and MiXCR, TCRdb reprocessed the public reads and kept productive beta chains. Identical CDR3 protein sequences are pooled into one entry, listed with their most common genes and DNA. The authors' filters were not applied to this entry. The sample table holds approximately 590,000 distinct CDR3 sequences, of which roughly 23% were seen once. Jointly, the top ten make up about 0.78% of the sample.

The sample was naive CD8+ T cells from blood, with Jurkat cell RNA spiked in. Explained via the paper, the cell subset or site label denotes: FACS-sorted CD8+CD4-CCR7+CD45RA+ naive T cells. The chain employs TRBV7-9 and TRBJ2-7; the D gene lacks a confident call. This sequence originates from a human donor in good health. Some libraries in this study had Jurkat cell RNA spiked in. At the DNA level, the sequence is TGTGCCAGCAGCCTCACAACTCAGGCCCACGAGCAGTACTTC. Its protein is CASSLTTQAHEQYF.